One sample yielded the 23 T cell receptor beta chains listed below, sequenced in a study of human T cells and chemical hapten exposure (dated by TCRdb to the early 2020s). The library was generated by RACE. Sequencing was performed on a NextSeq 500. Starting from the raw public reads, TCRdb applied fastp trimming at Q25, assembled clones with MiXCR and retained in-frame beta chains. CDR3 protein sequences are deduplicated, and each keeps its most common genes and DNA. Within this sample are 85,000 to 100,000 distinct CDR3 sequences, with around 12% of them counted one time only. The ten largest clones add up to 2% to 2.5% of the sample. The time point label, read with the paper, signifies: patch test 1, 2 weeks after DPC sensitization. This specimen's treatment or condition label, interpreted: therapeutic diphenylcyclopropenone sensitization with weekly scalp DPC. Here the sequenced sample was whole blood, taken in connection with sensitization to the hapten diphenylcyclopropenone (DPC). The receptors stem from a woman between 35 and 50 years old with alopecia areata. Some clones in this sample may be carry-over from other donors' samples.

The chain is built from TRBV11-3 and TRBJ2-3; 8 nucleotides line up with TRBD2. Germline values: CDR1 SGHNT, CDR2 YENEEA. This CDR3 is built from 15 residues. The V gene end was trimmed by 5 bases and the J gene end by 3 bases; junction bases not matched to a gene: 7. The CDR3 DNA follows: TGTGCCAGCAGCCCATCAGCGGGAGCAACAGATACGCAGTATTTT. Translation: CASSPSAGATDTQYF.

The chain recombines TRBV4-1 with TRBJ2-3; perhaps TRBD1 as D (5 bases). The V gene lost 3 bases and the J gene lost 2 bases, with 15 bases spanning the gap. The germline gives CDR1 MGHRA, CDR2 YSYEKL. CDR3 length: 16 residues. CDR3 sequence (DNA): TGCGCCAGCAGCCAGCCCCGACAGCCGCTCACAGATACGCAGTATTTT. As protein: CASSQPRQPLTDTQYF.

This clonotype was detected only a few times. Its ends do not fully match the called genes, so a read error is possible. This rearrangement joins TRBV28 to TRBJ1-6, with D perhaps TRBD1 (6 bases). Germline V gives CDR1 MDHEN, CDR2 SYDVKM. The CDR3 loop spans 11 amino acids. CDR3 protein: CASSFDRGTYF. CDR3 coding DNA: TGTGCCAGCAGTTTCGATCGAGGGACATACTTT.

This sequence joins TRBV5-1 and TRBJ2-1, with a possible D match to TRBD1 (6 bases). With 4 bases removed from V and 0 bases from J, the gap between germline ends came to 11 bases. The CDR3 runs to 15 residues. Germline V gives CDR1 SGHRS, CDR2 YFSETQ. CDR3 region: CASSQDSSSYNEQFF. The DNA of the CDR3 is TGCGCCAGCAGCCAGGACAGCAGCTCCTACAATGAGCAGTTCTTC.

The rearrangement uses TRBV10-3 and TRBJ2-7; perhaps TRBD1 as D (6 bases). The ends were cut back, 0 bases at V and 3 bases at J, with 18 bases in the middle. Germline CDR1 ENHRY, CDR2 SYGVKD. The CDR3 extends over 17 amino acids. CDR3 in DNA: TGTGCCATCAGTGAGTCGAGGGGGACCGTTAAGGGCTACGAGCAGTACTTC. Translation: CAISESRGTVKGYEQYF.

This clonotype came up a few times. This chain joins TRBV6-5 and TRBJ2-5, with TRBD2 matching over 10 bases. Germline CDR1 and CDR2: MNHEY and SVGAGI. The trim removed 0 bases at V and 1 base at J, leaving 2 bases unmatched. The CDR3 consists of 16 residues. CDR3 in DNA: TGTGCCAGCAGTTACTCAAGGACTAGCGGCCAAGAGACCCAGTACTTC. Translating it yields CASSYSRTSGQETQYF.

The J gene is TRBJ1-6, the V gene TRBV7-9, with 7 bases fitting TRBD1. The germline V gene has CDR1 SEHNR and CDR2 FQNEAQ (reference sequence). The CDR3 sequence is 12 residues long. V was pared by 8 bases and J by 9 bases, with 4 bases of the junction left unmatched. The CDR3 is CASGDSFSPLHF. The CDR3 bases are TGTGCCAGCGGGGACAGTTTTTCACCCCTCCACTTT.

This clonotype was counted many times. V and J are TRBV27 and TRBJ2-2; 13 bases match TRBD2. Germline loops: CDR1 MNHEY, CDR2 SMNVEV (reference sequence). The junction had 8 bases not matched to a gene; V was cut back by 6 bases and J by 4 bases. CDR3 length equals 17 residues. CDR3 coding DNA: TGTGCCAGCAGCCGGGGACTAGCGGGATTTGGCACCGGGGAGCTGTTTTTT. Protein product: CASSRGLAGFGTGELFF.

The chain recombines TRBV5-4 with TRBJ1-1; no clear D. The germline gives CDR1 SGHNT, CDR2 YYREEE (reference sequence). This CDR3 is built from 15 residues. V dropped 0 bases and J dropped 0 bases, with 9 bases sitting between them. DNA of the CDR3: TGTGCCAGCAGCTTGGCCTCGGCGCTGAACACTGAAGCTTTCTTT. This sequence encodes CASSLASALNTEAFF.

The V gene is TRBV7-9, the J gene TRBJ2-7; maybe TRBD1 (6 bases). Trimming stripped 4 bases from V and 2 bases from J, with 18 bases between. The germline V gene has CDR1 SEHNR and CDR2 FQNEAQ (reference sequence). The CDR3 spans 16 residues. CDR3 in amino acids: CASSSSYRELTYEQYF. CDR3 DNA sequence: TGTGCCAGCAGCTCATCGTACAGGGAACTTACCTACGAGCAGTACTTC.

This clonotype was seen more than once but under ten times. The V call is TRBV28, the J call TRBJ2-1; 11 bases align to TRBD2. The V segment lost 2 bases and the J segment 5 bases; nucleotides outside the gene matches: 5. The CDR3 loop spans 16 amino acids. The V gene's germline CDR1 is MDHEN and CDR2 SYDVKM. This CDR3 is CASSLVSGRANNEQFF. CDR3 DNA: TGTGCCAGCAGTTTAGTTAGCGGGAGGGCCAACAATGAGCAGTTCTTC. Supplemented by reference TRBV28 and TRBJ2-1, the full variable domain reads DVKVTQSSRYLVKRTGEKVFLECVQDMDHENMFWYRQDPGLGLRLIYFSYDVKMKEKGDIPEGYSVSREKKERFSLILESASTNQTSMYLCASSLVSGRANNEQFFGPGTRLTVL.

CDR3 loop: CASSIPGPMNEKLFF. The CDR3 nucleotides are TGTGCCAGTAGTATCCCGGGACCGATGAATGAAAAACTGTTTTTT. V usage is TRBV19 and J usage is TRBJ1-4; possible D gene TRBD1, 5 bases. V lost 3 bases and J lost 5, with 13 bases in between. Germline assignment: CDR1 LNHDA and CDR2 SQIVND (reference sequence). This CDR3 region has 15 residues.

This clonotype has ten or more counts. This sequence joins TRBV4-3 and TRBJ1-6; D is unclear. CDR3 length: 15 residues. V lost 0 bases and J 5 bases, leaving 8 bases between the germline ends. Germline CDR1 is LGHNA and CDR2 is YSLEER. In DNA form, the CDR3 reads TGCGCCAGCAGCCAAGATCACAGAGATAATTCACCCCTCCACTTT. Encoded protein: CASSQDHRDNSPLHF.

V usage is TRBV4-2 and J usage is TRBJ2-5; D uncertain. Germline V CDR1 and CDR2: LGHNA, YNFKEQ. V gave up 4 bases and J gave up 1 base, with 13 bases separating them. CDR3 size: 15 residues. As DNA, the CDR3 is TGTGCCAGCAGCCTCCAGGCTAGTAGCCAAGAGACCCAGTACTTC. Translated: CASSLQASSQETQYF.

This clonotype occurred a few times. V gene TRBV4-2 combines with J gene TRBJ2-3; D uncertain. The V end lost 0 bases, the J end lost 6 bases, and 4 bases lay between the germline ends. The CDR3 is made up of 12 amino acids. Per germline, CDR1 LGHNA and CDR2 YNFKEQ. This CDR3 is CASSQDVDTQYF. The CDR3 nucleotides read TGTGCCAGCAGCCAAGATGTGGATACGCAGTATTTT.

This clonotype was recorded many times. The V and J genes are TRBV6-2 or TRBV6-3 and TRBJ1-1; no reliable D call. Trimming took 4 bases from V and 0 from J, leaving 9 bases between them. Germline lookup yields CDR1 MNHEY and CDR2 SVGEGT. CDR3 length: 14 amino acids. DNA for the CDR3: TGTGCCAGCAGTTGGCTAGAACTGAACACTGAAGCTTTCTTT. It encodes CASSWLELNTEAFF.

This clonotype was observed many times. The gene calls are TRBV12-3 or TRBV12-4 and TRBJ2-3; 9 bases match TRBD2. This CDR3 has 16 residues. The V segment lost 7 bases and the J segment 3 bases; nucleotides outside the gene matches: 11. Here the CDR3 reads CASKPYSGRRTDTQYF. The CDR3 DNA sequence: TGTGCCAGCAAACCTTATAGCGGGAGAAGGACAGATACGCAGTATTTT.

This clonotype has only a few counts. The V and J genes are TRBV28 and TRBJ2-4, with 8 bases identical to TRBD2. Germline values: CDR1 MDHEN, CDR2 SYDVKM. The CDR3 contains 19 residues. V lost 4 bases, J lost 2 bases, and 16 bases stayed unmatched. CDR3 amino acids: CASSSQGRLSGGPKNIQYF. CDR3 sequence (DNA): TGTGCCAGCAGTTCCCAGGGCCGATTGTCGGGAGGGCCCAAAAACATTCAGTACTTC.

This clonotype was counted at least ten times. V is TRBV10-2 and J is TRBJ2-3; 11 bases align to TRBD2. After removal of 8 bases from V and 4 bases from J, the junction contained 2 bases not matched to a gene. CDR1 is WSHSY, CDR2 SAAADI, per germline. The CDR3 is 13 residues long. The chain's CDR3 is CASGLAGSDTQYF. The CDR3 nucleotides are TGCGCCAGCGGACTAGCGGGTTCAGATACGCAGTATTTT.

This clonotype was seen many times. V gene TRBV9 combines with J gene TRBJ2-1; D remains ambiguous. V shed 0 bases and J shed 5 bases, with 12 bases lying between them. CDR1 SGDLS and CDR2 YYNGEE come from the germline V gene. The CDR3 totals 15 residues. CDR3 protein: CASSVAGSLHNEQFF. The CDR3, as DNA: TGTGCCAGCAGCGTAGCCGGGTCGCTCCACAATGAGCAGTTCTTC.

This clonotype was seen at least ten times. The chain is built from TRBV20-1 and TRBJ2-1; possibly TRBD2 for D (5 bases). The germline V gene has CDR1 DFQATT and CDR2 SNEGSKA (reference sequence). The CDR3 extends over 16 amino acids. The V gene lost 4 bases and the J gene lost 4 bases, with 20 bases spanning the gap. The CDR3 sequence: CSAIPPGRPGYNEQFF. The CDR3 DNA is TGCAGTGCTATCCCCCCGGGCCGGCCGGGGTACAATGAGCAGTTCTTC.

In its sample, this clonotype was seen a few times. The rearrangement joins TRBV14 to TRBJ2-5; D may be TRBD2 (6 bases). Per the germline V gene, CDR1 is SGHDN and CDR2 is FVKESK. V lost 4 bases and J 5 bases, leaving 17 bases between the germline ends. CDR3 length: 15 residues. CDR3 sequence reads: CASSLTLGGTETQYF. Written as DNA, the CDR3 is TGTGCCAGCAGCCTGACACTAGGAGGGACGGAGACCCAGTACTTC.

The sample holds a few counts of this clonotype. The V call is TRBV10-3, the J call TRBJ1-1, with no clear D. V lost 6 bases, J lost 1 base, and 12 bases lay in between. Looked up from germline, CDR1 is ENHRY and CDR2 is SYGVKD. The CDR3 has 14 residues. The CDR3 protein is CAISVDGTNTEAFF. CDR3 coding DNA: TGTGCCATCAGCGTTGACGGAACGAACACTGAAGCTTTCTTT.